Shown below are 20 T cell receptor beta chains from a single sample sequenced in a study of CD8 T cells in Susac syndrome. Random hexamers primed reverse transcription of about 0.5 to 1 ug RNA. TCRdb redid the calling of the immunoSEQ multiplex PCR reads with MiXCR, one entry per CDR3 protein. The table includes about 210,000 distinct CDR3 sequences, approximately 93% detected once. Material: CD4+ T cells from PBMCs. These receptor sequences come from a human donor in good health.

This clonotype was observed a handful of times. V is TRBV11-2 and J is TRBJ1-5; D might be TRBD1 (5 bases). V lost 3 bases, J lost 11 bases, and 11 bases lay in between. CDR1 is SGHAT and CDR2 is FQNNGV in the germline V gene. The CDR3 covers 12 residues. As DNA, the CDR3 is TGTGCCAGCAGCTTTGGGGGAGGCGCCCAGCATTTT. This translates into CASSFGGGAQHF.

The V and J genes are TRBV15 and TRBJ2-7; D is ambiguous. In germline, CDR1 is LNHNV, CDR2 YYDKDF (reference sequence). The CDR3 runs 14 residues. The V and J ends lost 0 bases and 7 bases respectively, with 13 bases between them. CDR3 loop: CATSRDVYQKEQYV. The CDR3 DNA follows: TGTGCCACCAGCAGAGATGTCTACCAGAAAGAGCAGTACGTC.

The rearrangement uses TRBV6-6 and TRBJ1-2; 7 bases align to TRBD1. The germline V gene encodes CDR1 MNHNY and CDR2 SVGAGI (reference sequence). The CDR3 runs to 13 residues. Trimming cost V 5 bases and J 6 bases; bases outside gene matches: 6. CDR3 sequence: CASSRQGGDGYTF. CDR3 DNA sequence: TGTGCCAGCAGTCGACAGGGAGGGGATGGCTACACCTTC.

This sequence joins TRBV29-1 and TRBJ2-3, with D perhaps matching TRBD1 or TRBD2 (5 bases each). Looked up from germline, CDR1 is SQVTM and CDR2 is ANQGSEA. V shed 4 bases and J shed 8 bases, with 19 bases lying between them. The CDR3 consists of 14 residues. This CDR3 reads CSVGEGLGSGTQYF. The DNA for the CDR3 is TGCAGCGTTGGAGAGGGGTTGGGGAGCGGTACGCAGTATTTT.

This rearrangement joins TRBV2 to TRBJ1-5; 10 bases are a match to TRBD1. CDR1 is SNHLY and CDR2 is FYNNEI in the germline V gene. V was pared by 7 bases and J by 6 bases, with 9 bases of the junction left unmatched. The CDR3 is 15 residues long. CDR3 loop: CASNVDRGLGQPQHF. In nucleotides, the CDR3 is TGTGCCAGCAACGTTGACAGGGGGCTCGGTCAGCCCCAGCATTTT.

This chain uses TRBV7-2 with TRBJ1-2; D gene uncertain. Germline values: CDR1 SGHTA, CDR2 FQGNSA. V was trimmed by 1 base and J by 0 bases, leaving 9 bases between them. CDR3 length: 15 residues. The CDR3 sequence is CASSLGATSNYGYTF. As DNA, the CDR3 is TGTGCCAGCAGCTTAGGGGCGACTTCTAACTATGGCTACACCTTC.

The gene calls are TRBV5-4 and TRBJ2-6, with D perhaps matching TRBD1 (6 bases). Germline V gene data show CDR1 as SGHNT and CDR2 as YYREEE (reference sequence). Trimming removed 9 bases from V and 3 bases from J, with 16 bases in between. The CDR3 has 15 residues. CDR3 nucleotide sequence: TGTGCCACCGGACTGAGCAGGGGTGGGGCCAACGTCCTGACTTTC. It specifies CATGLSRGGANVLTF.

The chain combines TRBV30 with TRBJ1-2, with D maybe TRBD1 (5 bases). The CDR3 extends over 14 amino acids. Germline CDR1 GTSNPN, CDR2 SVGIG (reference sequence). V was pared by 5 bases and J by 0 bases, with 13 bases between. For the CDR3, the DNA is TGTGCCTGGGATCGGACACCTCCTAACTATGGCTACACCTTC. Its translation: CAWDRTPPNYGYTF.

This clonotype was observed a single time. The V and J genes are TRBV19 and TRBJ1-5; no clear D gene. The CDR3 loop spans 13 amino acids. Trimming left V 0 bases short and J 4 bases short, with 4 bases between. Germline V CDR1 and CDR2: LNHDA, SQIVND (reference sequence). This CDR3 is CASSIERNQPQHF. The CDR3 coding sequence is TGTGCCAGTAGTATAGAACGAAATCAGCCCCAGCATTTT.

This chain uses TRBV14 with TRBJ2-2; 8 bases map to TRBD2. V was pared by 0 bases and J by 5 bases, with 8 bases of the junction left unmatched. This CDR3 has 17 amino acids. The germline V gene encodes CDR1 SGHDN and CDR2 FVKESK. The CDR3 region has the DNA TGTGCCAGCAGCCAAGATCCCGGGGGGGCGAGGACCGGGGAGCTGTTTTTT. It encodes CASSQDPGGARTGELFF.

V gene TRBV7-8 combines with J gene TRBJ2-1, with 7 bases lining up with TRBD1. The CDR3 is made up of 15 amino acids. The V gene end was trimmed by 5 bases and the J gene end by 4 bases; junction bases not matched to a gene: 8. Germline loops: CDR1 SGHVS, CDR2 FQNEAQ. In nucleotides, the CDR3 is TGTGCCAGCAGCCTGACAGGGAAAACTTACAATGAGCAGTTCTTC. Translation: CASSLTGKTYNEQFF.

This rearrangement joins TRBV10-2 to TRBJ1-1; D is undetermined. CDR3 length: 10 amino acids. V lost 8 bases, J lost 6 bases, and 7 bases lay in between. Germline lookup yields CDR1 WSHSY and CDR2 SAAADI. The CDR3 coding sequence is TGCGCCAGCCCGGCCTCTGAAGCTTTCTTT. Protein: CASPASEAFF.

The chain carries TRBV29-1 and TRBJ2-2; no reliable D call. Germline CDR1 reads SQVTM; CDR2 reads ANQGSEA. The CDR3 loop spans 14 amino acids. Trimming shortened V by 4 bases and J by 6 bases, and 15 bases separated the two germline ends. The CDR3 sequence: CSVGWIGSPGELFF. In DNA form, the CDR3 reads TGCAGCGTTGGATGGATCGGTTCTCCCGGGGAGCTGTTTTTT.

The chain couples TRBV2 to TRBJ2-5; TRBD2 aligns across 13 bases. Germline loops: CDR1 SNHLY, CDR2 FYNNEI. CDR3 length: 18 residues. The V gene end was trimmed by 2 bases and the J gene end by 2 bases; junction bases not matched to a gene: 8. The CDR3 DNA is TGTGCCAGCAGTGAATTTGGACTAGCGGGGGAGAAACAAGAGACCCAGTACTTC. Protein: CASSEFGLAGEKQETQYF.

This chain links TRBV9 with TRBJ2-7; D gene ambiguous. In germline, CDR1 is SGDLS, CDR2 YYNGEE. This CDR3 is 12 amino acids long. V was pared by 0 bases and J by 6 bases, with 7 bases between. The CDR3 protein is CASSVGVGEQYF. The CDR3 region has the DNA TGTGCCAGCAGCGTAGGGGTGGGCGAGCAGTACTTC.

In its sample, this clonotype was seen once. V and J are TRBV5-1 and TRBJ2-5; no clear D gene. Trimming removed 5 bases from V and 4 bases from J, with 9 bases in between. Germline CDR1 reads SGHRS; CDR2 reads YFSETQ. CDR3 length: 12 amino acids. The CDR3: CASSMTPETQYF. In DNA form, the CDR3 reads TGCGCCAGCAGTATGACCCCAGAGACCCAGTACTTC.

CDR3 DNA sequence: TGTGCCAGCAACCGGGACAGGGCGCTGTTTTTT. It codes for CASNRDRALFF. The chain links TRBV5-6 to TRBJ2-2; 9 bases agree with TRBD1. Germline V gives CDR1 SGHDT, CDR2 YYEEEE. CDR3 length: 11 residues. Trimming took 6 bases from V and 13 from J; bases not matched to a gene: 4.

The sample holds one count of this clonotype. V gene TRBV29-1 combines with J gene TRBJ1-5; 8 nucleotides agree with TRBD1. The J segment lost 2 bases and the V segment lost 0 bases, leaving 3 bases of the junction unmatched. This CDR3 comprises 15 residues. Germline V gene lookup returns CDR1 SQVTM and CDR2 ANQGSEA. CDR3 in DNA: TGCAGCGTTGAAGACCCGGGACAGGGCAATCAGCCCCAGCATTTT. It codes for CSVEDPGQGNQPQHF.

This CDR3 is CASSSNDYGYTF. DNA of the CDR3: TGTGCCAGCAGCTCAAACGACTATGGCTACACCTTC. The J gene is TRBJ1-2, the V gene TRBV7-9; D remains ambiguous. The ends were cut back, 4 bases at V and 3 bases at J, with 6 bases in the middle. Looked up from germline, CDR1 is SEHNR and CDR2 is FQNEAQ (reference sequence). This CDR3 is 12 amino acids long.

V gene TRBV7-2 combines with J gene TRBJ2-6, with D unclear. The CDR3 length is 15 residues. The V end was cut by 1 base, the J end by 0 bases, with 4 bases between. CDR1 is SGHTA and CDR2 is FQGNSA in the germline V gene. CDR3 nucleotide sequence: TGTGCCAGCAGCTTAGAGGCCTCTGGGGCCAACGTCCTGACTTTC. Amino acids: CASSLEASGANVLTF.